Listed here are 22 T cell receptor beta chains from one sample, sequenced in a study of blood T cell repertoires in COVID-19. Clones were sequenced by immunoSEQ multiplex PCR, and TCRdb holds only the in-frame ones, with some missing. Here the sample spans around 300,000 clones, around 87% being singletons. Sequenced: PBMCs or T cells enriched from blood (not recorded which). Receptors were obtained from a woman aged 30 to 39 who had recovered from COVID-19.

The J gene is TRBJ2-7, the V gene TRBV19; 11 bases are a match to TRBD2. The germline gives CDR1 LNHDA, CDR2 SQIVND (reference sequence). V trimming: 5 bases; J trimming: 3 bases; junction bases outside the gene matches: 3. The CDR3 sequence is 14 residues long. The chain's CDR3 is CASSLGLADYEQYF. CDR3 in DNA: TGTGCCAGTAGTTTGGGACTAGCGGACTACGAGCAGTACTTC.

The rearrangement links TRBV5-6 to TRBJ1-1, with unresolved D. V was trimmed by 5 bases and J by 0 bases, leaving 8 bases between them. This CDR3 has 13 amino acids. In germline, CDR1 is SGHDT, CDR2 YYEEEE. The CDR3 is CASRPAMNTEAFF. The DNA for the CDR3 is TGTGCCAGCAGGCCTGCTATGAACACTGAAGCTTTCTTT.

The V and J genes are TRBV4-1 and TRBJ1-5; no reliable D call. Germline lookup yields CDR1 MGHRA and CDR2 YSYEKL. V was trimmed by 1 base and J by 6 bases, leaving 7 bases between them. This CDR3 comprises 13 residues. CDR3 coding DNA: TGCGCCAGCAGCCAAGGCCTTAGTCAGCCCCAGCATTTT. It encodes CASSQGLSQPQHF.

The rearrangement links TRBV5-4 to TRBJ1-2; D might be TRBD1 (6 bases). This CDR3 is 13 amino acids long. Germline V gene sequence: CDR1 SGHNT, CDR2 YYREEE (reference sequence). V dropped 4 bases and J dropped 8 bases, with 15 bases sitting between them. The CDR3 loop reads CASSQDSRMGYTF. The CDR3 DNA follows: TGTGCCAGCAGCCAGGACAGTCGAATGGGCTACACCTTC.

The chain joins TRBV27 to TRBJ2-7; D may be TRBD2 (7 bases). Between the trimmed V and J ends, which lost 2 bases and 0 bases, there was a span of 20 bases. This CDR3 is built from 18 residues. The germline gives CDR1 MNHEY, CDR2 SMNVEV (reference sequence). The CDR3 loop is CASSLLGGGAPNSYEQYF. For the CDR3, the DNA is TGTGCCAGCAGTTTACTAGGAGGGGGGGCACCGAACTCCTACGAGCAGTACTTC.

The chain is built from TRBV10-3 and TRBJ1-2; 9 positions agree with TRBD1. The CDR3 length is 15 residues. Trimming removed 4 bases from V and 4 bases from J; junction bases left unmatched: 7. Germline loops: CDR1 ENHRY, CDR2 SYGVKD. The chain's CDR3 is CAISGGDRAAYGYTF. CDR3 DNA sequence: TGTGCCATCAGTGGGGGGGACAGGGCAGCCTATGGCTACACCTTC.

The rearrangement links TRBV9 to TRBJ2-2, with D possibly being TRBD1 (6 bases). Trimming took off 1 base at V and 7 bases at J, with 8 bases between the two ends. Germline V gene sequence: CDR1 SGDLS, CDR2 YYNGEE. The CDR3 spans 13 residues. CDR3 region: CASSVTGSGELFF. The CDR3 DNA reads TGTGCCAGCAGCGTAACAGGGAGCGGGGAGCTGTTTTTT.

This clone was seen a single time. The chain employs TRBV6-5 and TRBJ2-5; D is possibly TRBD1 (5 bases). Germline-derived CDR1 and CDR2 are MNHEY and SVGAGI. The CDR3 length is 13 residues. V lost 6 bases and J 4 bases, leaving 12 bases between the germline ends. The chain's CDR3 is CASRPPGSETQYF. CDR3 DNA: TGTGCCAGCAGACCACCAGGGTCAGAGACCCAGTACTTC.

This chain links TRBV5-6 with TRBJ1-2; a possible D gene is TRBD1 (6 bases). Germline assignment: CDR1 SGHDT and CDR2 YYEEEE. The V end was cut by 0 bases, the J end by 0 bases, with 9 bases between. The CDR3 covers 15 residues. Written as DNA, the CDR3 is TGTGCCAGCAGCTTGGAAGGGGGAACTAACTATGGCTACACCTTC. Its protein product is CASSLEGGTNYGYTF.

The CDR3 DNA reads as TGTGCCAGCAGCTTAAGTAGACAGGGCAATCAGCCCCAGCATTTT. The encoded protein is CASSLSRQGNQPQHF. The V call is TRBV7-2, the J call TRBJ1-5, with D possibly TRBD1 on 6 matching bases. The germline gives CDR1 SGHTA, CDR2 FQGNSA. V lost 2 bases and J 2 bases, leaving 10 bases between the germline ends. This CDR3 has 15 residues.

CDR3 protein: CASNGQFDGYTF. CDR3 coding DNA: TGCGCCAGCAATGGACAGTTTGATGGCTACACCTTC. This chain joins TRBV10-1 and TRBJ1-2, with TRBD1 as a possible D gene (6 bases). The CDR3 consists of 12 residues. CDR1 and CDR2 (germline): WNHNN, SYGVQD (reference sequence). V was clipped by 7 bases and J by 6 bases, with 12 bases between them.

The V and J genes are TRBV6-5 and TRBJ1-1, with D possibly matching TRBD1 (6 bases). The CDR3 contains 12 residues. The V gene lost 4 bases and the J gene lost 8 bases, with 11 bases spanning the gap. The germline gives CDR1 MNHEY, CDR2 SVGAGI. In DNA, the CDR3 is TGTGCCAGCAGTTCTGATCAGGGGGAAGCTTTCTTT. It translates to CASSSDQGEAFF.

The J gene is TRBJ1-1, the V gene TRBV18; D gene ambiguous. Germline V gene lookup returns CDR1 KGHSH and CDR2 LQKENI. The V end was cut by 3 bases, the J end by 0 bases, with 20 bases between. The CDR3 extends over 18 amino acids. CDR3 coding DNA: TGTGCCAGCTCACCCCAAGGACGGGAGACAATAATGAACACTGAAGCTTTCTTT. Its translation: CASSPQGRETIMNTEAFF.

For the CDR3, the DNA is TGTGCCAGCAGCCACAGCGGGGGAGCCACCGGGGAGCTGTTTTTT. Translating it yields CASSHSGGATGELFF. The genes are TRBV3-1 (or the pseudogene TRBV3-2) and TRBJ2-2; 8 positions match TRBD2. V lost 3 bases to trimming and J lost 4 bases; unmatched junction nucleotides: 4. CDR3 size: 15 residues. CDR1 is LGHDT and CDR2 is YNNKEL in the germline V gene (reference sequence).

This CDR3 is CASSLAQGGRNTIYF. In nucleotides, the CDR3 is TGTGCCAGCAGCTTAGCGCAAGGGGGCCGGAACACCATATATTTT. The chain joins TRBV7-9 to TRBJ1-3, with TRBD1 identical over 7 bases. The CDR3 spans 15 residues. The germline CDR1 and CDR2 sequences are SEHNR and FQNEAQ (reference sequence). Unmatched junction bases numbered 6, after V lost 0 bases and J lost 7 bases.

In nucleotides, the CDR3 is TGTGCCAGCAGGGCCGGGACAGCCCGGGGTCACTCTGGGGCCAACGTCCTGACTTTC. Protein: CASRAGTARGHSGANVLTF. This chain joins TRBV2 and TRBJ2-6; 7 positions agree with TRBD1. The CDR3 is made up of 19 amino acids. Germline V gene data show CDR1 as SNHLY and CDR2 as FYNNEI. V lost 6 bases and J lost 0; bases outside the gene matches: 14.

V and J are TRBV7-3 and TRBJ1-4; 9 bases are shared with TRBD1. After removal of 4 bases from V and 0 bases from J, the junction contained 15 bases not matched to a gene. The CDR3 is made up of 20 amino acids. CDR1 is SGHTA and CDR2 is FQGTGA in the germline V gene. The DNA for the CDR3 is TGTGCCAGCAGCTCTAACCGGGACAGGGATAGTGGGGCAACTAATGAAAAACTGTTTTTT. Amino acid sequence: CASSSNRDRDSGATNEKLFF. Drawing the rest from reference TRBV7-3 and TRBJ1-4, the complete variable domain is GAGVSQTPSNKVTEKGKYVELRCDPISGHTALYWYRQSLGQGPEFLIYFQGTGAADDSGLPNDRFFAVRPEGSVSTLKIQRTERGDSAVYLCASSSNRDRDSGATNEKLFFGSGTQLSVL.

The chain links TRBV7-6 to TRBJ2-7, with TRBD1 matching 9 bases. Germline values: CDR1 SGHVS, CDR2 FNYEAQ. V lost 3 bases, J lost 2 bases, and 2 bases stayed unmatched. The CDR3 runs 14 residues. The CDR3, as DNA: TGTGCCAGCAGCTTTGGGACAGGGACCTACGAGCAGTACTTC. This encodes CASSFGTGTYEQYF.

The chain carries TRBV2 and TRBJ2-1; 8 bases map to TRBD1. With 1 base clipped from V and 8 bases from J, the junction kept 4 bases outside the gene matches. The CDR3 covers 14 residues. Germline CDR1 is SNHLY and CDR2 is FYNNEI. The CDR3, as DNA: TGTGCCAGCAGTGAAGGGGACAGGATGCATGAGCAGTTCTTC. Its translation is CASSEGDRMHEQFF.

The V and J genes are TRBV5-1 and TRBJ1-6; 9 bases agree with TRBD1. CDR1 and CDR2 (germline): SGHRS, YFSETQ. V shed 0 bases and J 10 bases; nucleotides not matched to a gene: 11. The CDR3 runs 17 residues. DNA for the CDR3: TGCGCCAGCAGCTTGGGGACAGGGGAGTCATTAGAGTCACCCCTCCACTTT. Protein sequence: CASSLGTGESLESPLHF. Complete variable domain (other parts from reference TRBV5-1 and TRBJ1-6): KAGVTQTPRYLIKTRGQQVTLSCSPISGHRSVSWYQQTPGQGLQFLFEYFSETQRNKGNFPGRFSGRQFSNSRSEMNVSTLELGDSALYLCASSLGTGESLESPLHFGNGTRLTVT.

The chain recombines TRBV4-3 with TRBJ2-1, with 9 bases aligning to TRBD2. Germline V gene sequence: CDR1 LGHNA, CDR2 YSLEER. Trimming cost V 4 bases and J 10 bases; bases outside gene matches: 8. The length of the CDR3 is 14 residues. The CDR3 reads CASSRAGGPREQFF. The CDR3 coding sequence is TGCGCCAGCAGCCGCGCGGGGGGGCCCAGGGAGCAGTTCTTC.

The rearrangement joins TRBV30 to TRBJ2-1, with D tentatively TRBD1 (5 bases). CDR1 and CDR2 (germline): GTSNPN, SVGIG (reference sequence). The CDR3 sequence is 11 residues long. The V end lost 4 bases, the J end lost 9 bases, and 10 bases lay between the germline ends. The chain's CDR3 is CAWKDIREQFF. DNA of the CDR3: TGTGCCTGGAAGGACATTCGTGAGCAGTTCTTC. Looking up the rest from reference TRBV30 and TRBJ2-1 gives the full variable domain: SQTIHQWPATLVQPVGSPLSLECTVEGTSNPNLYWYRQAAGRGLQLLFYSVGIGQISSEVPQNLSASRPQDRQFILSSKKLLLSDSGFYLCAWKDIREQFFGPGTRLTVL.